This T cell receptor beta chain was identified in a study of T-cell memory formation after mild COVID-19. Whole-study results and caveats: Day 15 to 85 contracting clones showed balanced CD4/CD8; day 15 to 37 expanders favored CD4+. There were some responding clones in pre-infection memory, which suggested that cross-reactive memory had joined. Whether second-wave clones peaking at day 37 were SARS-CoV-2 specific went unconfirmed.

TCRdb re-called the 5' RACE reads through MiXCR, storing one row per CDR3 protein. Seen here are almost 350,000 distinct CDR3 sequences, 20% to 25% observed once, and the top ten hold around a fifth. CDR3 length: 14 residues. V lost 4 bases, J lost 6 bases, and 14 bases lay in between. Germline CDR1 is SGHRS and CDR2 is YFSETQ. This clonotype was seen a handful of times. Its antigen is still unknown. The origin of this receptor is a man aged 18 to 30 who had mild COVID-19 (a few samples of this study predate the infection). Cell type and time point are not known. The chain links TRBV5-1 to TRBJ2-4, with D perhaps TRBD1 (6 bases). The sequencing input was PBMCs or a T cell subset sorted from them (not recorded which). In DNA, the CDR3 is TGCGCCAGCAGCCCACCAGGGGTGATAAACATTCAGTACTTC. This translates into CASSPPGVINIQYF.